A selection of T cell receptor beta chains follows, all from one sample in a study of cytomegalovirus exposure and HLA in healthy donors. Assay: immunoSEQ multiplex PCR; the TCRdb copy retains only in-frame clones and omits some. The sample includes about 130,000 clones, around 74% seen only once; the top ten take approximately 7.8%. Material for sequencing was PBMCs. The source is a male donor in good health and CMV-seronegative. Both conserved end residues are part of each CDR3.

J gene: TRBJ1-4
CDR3 length: 18
V gene: TRBV4-1
CDR3 protein: CASSQGGQGVILGEKLFF

J gene: TRBJ2-3
CDR3 length: 16
V gene: TRBV7-6
CDR3 protein: CASSLGGWGTVNTQYF

J gene: TRBJ1-1
CDR3 length: 14
V gene: TRBV5-4
CDR3 protein: CASSSINLNTEAFF

J gene: TRBJ1-2
CDR3 length: 13
V gene: TRBV18
CDR3 protein: CASSPREGDGYTF

J gene: TRBJ1-1
CDR3 length: 15
V gene: TRBV4-3
CDR3 protein: CASSSGQGLVTEAFF

J gene: TRBJ1-3
CDR3 length: 14
V gene: TRBV4-3
CDR3 protein: CASSQDRGLDTIYF

J gene: TRBJ1-2
CDR3 length: 13
V gene: TRBV6-1
CDR3 protein: CASREGQIYGYTF

J gene: TRBJ1-1
CDR3 length: 13
V gene: TRBV7-9
CDR3 protein: CASSSESNTEAFF

J gene: TRBJ1-5
CDR3 length: 14
V gene: TRBV5-5
CDR3 protein: CASSPRGKDQPQHF

J gene: TRBJ1-5
CDR3 length: 14
V gene: TRBV19
CDR3 protein: CASSIDVGDQPQHF

J gene: TRBJ2-2
CDR3 length: 13
V gene: TRBV2
CDR3 protein: CASSERGIGELFF

J gene: TRBJ2-2
CDR3 length: 16
V gene: TRBV7-8
CDR3 protein: CASSLVSGANTGELFF

J gene: TRBJ2-7
CDR3 length: 14
V gene: TRBV5-1
CDR3 protein: CASSGGSTNYEQYF

J gene: TRBJ1-2
CDR3 length: 14
V gene: TRBV4-1
CDR3 protein: CASSLGQANYGYTF

J gene: TRBJ2-1
CDR3 length: 15
V gene: TRBV28
CDR3 protein: CASSSLAGGLDEQFF

J gene: TRBJ1-5
CDR3 length: 13
V gene: TRBV4-1
CDR3 protein: CASSQEYGLAQHF

J gene: TRBJ2-7
CDR3 length: 16
V gene: TRBV7-2
CDR3 protein: CASSPRGGEGRYEQYF

J gene: TRBJ2-3
CDR3 length: 19
V gene: TRBV2
CDR3 protein: CASSHPSSGRSTGTDTQYF

J gene: TRBJ2-4
CDR3 length: 14
V gene: TRBV19
CDR3 protein: CASSMATGRGIQYF

J gene: TRBJ2-7
CDR3 length: 16
V gene: TRBV2
CDR3 protein: CASSEFLPGGYYEQYF

J gene: TRBJ1-5
CDR3 length: 16
V gene: TRBV5-1
CDR3 protein: CASSLGTQKTNQPQHF

J gene: TRBJ2-1
CDR3 length: 15
V gene: TRBV5-1
CDR3 protein: CASSLQDYIYNEQFF

J gene: TRBJ2-3
CDR3 length: 13
V gene: TRBV12-5
CDR3 protein: CASGLGSADTQYF

J gene: TRBJ2-1
CDR3 length: 17
V gene: TRBV4-3
CDR3 protein: CASSQTPFPGQNNEQFF

J gene: TRBJ1-1
CDR3 length: 13
V gene: TRBV7-2
CDR3 protein: CASSFPPSPEAFF

J gene: TRBJ1-1
CDR3 length: 14
V gene: TRBV6-6
CDR3 protein: CASSYARSNTEAFF

J gene: TRBJ1-1
CDR3 length: 13
V gene: TRBV6-5
CDR3 protein: CASSTTGGTEAFF

J gene: TRBJ2-5
CDR3 length: 16
V gene: TRBV5-4
CDR3 protein: CASSGKRGALQETQYF

J gene: TRBJ2-7
CDR3 length: 14
V gene: TRBV13
CDR3 protein: CASSEGQGVYEQYF

J gene: TRBJ2-3
CDR3 length: 13
V gene: TRBV11-3
CDR3 protein: CASTGRGSDTQYF

J gene: TRBJ2-2
CDR3 length: 16
V gene: TRBV27
CDR3 protein: CASSLSPGGSAGELFF